This TCR beta chain appears in the sequencing data of a study of beta chain features in type 1 diabetes. Study-wide results and caveats: TCRB CDR3 length was moderately but significantly reduced in all four CD4+ subsets of Type 1 diabetes patients.

This clone was detected once. Its cognate antigen is unknown. The germline V gene encodes CDR1 LGHNA and CDR2 YNFKEQ. The CDR3 covers 18 residues. J gave up 3 bases and V 0 bases, and 10 bases lay outside the gene matches. Every isolated RNA sample was fully reverse transcribed, so sequencing captured expressed TCRB transcripts. The protocol was immunoSEQ multiplex PCR, while the TCRdb copy is restricted to in-frame clones and leaves out a portion. The sample lists hundreds of thousands of clones; roughly an eighth were seen once. The chain has TRBV4-2 and TRBJ1-5; 8 bases fit TRBD1. The specimen was naive CD4+ T cells from blood. The receptor was derived from a young man with type 1 diabetes. This CDR3 reads CASSQDQDRVGNNQPQHF. The DNA of the CDR3 is TGTGCCAGCAGCCAAGATCAGGACAGGGTGGGCAACAATCAGCCCCAGCATTTT.